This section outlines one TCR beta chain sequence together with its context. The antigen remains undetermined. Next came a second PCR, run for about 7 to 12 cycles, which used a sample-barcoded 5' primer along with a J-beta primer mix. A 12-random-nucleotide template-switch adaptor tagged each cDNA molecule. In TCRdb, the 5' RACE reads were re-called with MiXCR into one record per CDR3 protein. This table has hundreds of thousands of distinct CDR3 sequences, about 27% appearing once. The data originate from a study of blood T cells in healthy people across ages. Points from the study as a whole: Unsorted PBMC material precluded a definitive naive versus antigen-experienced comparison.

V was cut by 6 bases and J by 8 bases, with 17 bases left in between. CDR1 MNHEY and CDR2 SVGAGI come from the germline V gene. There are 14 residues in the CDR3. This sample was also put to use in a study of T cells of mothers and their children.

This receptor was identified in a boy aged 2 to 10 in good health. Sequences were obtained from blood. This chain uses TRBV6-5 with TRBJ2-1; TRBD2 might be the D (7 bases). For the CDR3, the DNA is TGTGCCAGCAGGACGGGGGGCCCCTTTGATGAGCAGTTCTTC. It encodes CASRTGGPFDEQFF.